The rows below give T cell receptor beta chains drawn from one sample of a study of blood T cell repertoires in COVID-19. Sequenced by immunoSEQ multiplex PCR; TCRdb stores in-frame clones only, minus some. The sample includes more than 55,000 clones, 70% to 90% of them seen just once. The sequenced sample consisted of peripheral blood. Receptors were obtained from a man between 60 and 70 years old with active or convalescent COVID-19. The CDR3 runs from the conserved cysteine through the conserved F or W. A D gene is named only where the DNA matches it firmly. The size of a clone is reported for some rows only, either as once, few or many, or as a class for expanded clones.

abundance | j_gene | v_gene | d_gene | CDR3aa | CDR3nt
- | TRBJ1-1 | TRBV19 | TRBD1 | CASSMGQGFTEAFF | TGTGCCAGTAGTATGGGACAGGGCTTCACTGAAGCTTTCTTT
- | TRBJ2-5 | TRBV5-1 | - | CASSLREETQYF | TGCGCCAGCAGCCTCAGGGAAGAGACCCAGTACTTC
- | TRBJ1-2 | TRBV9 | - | CASSPSDRNYGYTF | TGTGCCAGCAGCCCCTCGGACAGAAACTATGGCTACACCTTC
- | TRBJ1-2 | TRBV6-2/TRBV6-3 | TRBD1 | CASSARQGHLYGYTF | TGTGCCAGCAGTGCCAGACAGGGCCACCTCTATGGCTACACCTTC
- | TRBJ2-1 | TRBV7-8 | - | CASSATPWARGFYNEQFF | TGTGCCAGCAGCGCGACACCTTGGGCGAGAGGGTTCTACAATGAGCAGTTCTTC
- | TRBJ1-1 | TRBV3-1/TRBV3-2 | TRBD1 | CASSQGQGAEAFF | TGTGCCAGCAGCCAGGGACAGGGGGCTGAAGCTTTCTTT
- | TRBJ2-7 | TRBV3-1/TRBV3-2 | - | CASSQGAGERLEQYF | TGTGCCAGCAGCCAGGGGGCCGGAGAACGGCTCGAGCAGTACTTC
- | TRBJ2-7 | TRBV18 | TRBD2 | CASSPPSGRAGEQYF | TGTGCCAGCTCACCACCTAGCGGGAGGGCCGGGGAGCAGTACTTC
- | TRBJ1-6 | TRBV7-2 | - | CASSLLVSPLHF | TGTGCCAGCAGCTTACTCGTTTCACCCCTCCACTTT
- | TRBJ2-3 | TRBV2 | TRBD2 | CASEGAGNTDTQYF | TGTGCCAGCGAGGGAGCGGGGAACACAGATACGCAGTATTTT
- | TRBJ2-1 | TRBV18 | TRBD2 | CASSPPLAGPYDNEQFF | TGTGCCAGCTCACCACCTCTAGCGGGACCGTACGACAATGAGCAGTTCTTC
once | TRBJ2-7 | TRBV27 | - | CASSSGDSYEQYF | TGTGCCAGCAGTTCCGGGGATTCCTACGAGCAGTACTTC
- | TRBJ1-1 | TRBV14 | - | CASRETGTGNTEAFF | TGTGCCAGCAGGGAGACAGGAACGGGGAACACTGAAGCTTTCTTT
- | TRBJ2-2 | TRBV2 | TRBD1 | CASSDGQGDTGELFF | TGTGCCAGCAGTGACGGACAGGGGGACACCGGGGAGCTGTTTTTT
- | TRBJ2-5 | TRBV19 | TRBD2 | CASKIKGTSGSETQYF | TGTGCCAGTAAAATTAAAGGGACTAGCGGATCAGAGACCCAGTACTTC
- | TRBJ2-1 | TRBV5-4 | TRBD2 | CASTPRGLAGDSYNEQFF | TGTGCCAGCACCCCCAGAGGACTAGCGGGGGATTCCTACAATGAGCAGTTCTTC
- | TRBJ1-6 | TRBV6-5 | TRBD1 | CASSRQGADSPLHF | TGTGCCAGCAGCAGACAGGGGGCGGATTCACCCCTCCACTTT
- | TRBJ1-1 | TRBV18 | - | CASSPPGTKNTEAFF | TGTGCCAGCTCACCCCCCGGGACAAAGAACACTGAAGCTTTCTTT
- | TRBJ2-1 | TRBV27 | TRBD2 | CASKKGLAGGYNEQFF | TGTGCCAGCAAGAAGGGACTAGCGGGGGGGTACAATGAGCAGTTCTTC
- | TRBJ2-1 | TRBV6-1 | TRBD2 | CASSAYRGLAGGSSYNEQFF | TGTGCCAGCAGTGCGTATAGGGGACTAGCGGGAGGTAGCTCCTACAATGAGCAGTTCTTC
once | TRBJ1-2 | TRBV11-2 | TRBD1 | CASSAGQGSYGYTF | TGTGCCAGCAGCGCCGGACAGGGATCATATGGCTACACCTTC
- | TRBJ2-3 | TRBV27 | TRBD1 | CASSSRTGSTDTQYF | TGTGCCAGCAGTTCCCGGACAGGGAGCACAGATACGCAGTATTTT
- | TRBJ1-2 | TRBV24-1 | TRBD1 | CATSDRGTASYGYTF | TGTGCCACCAGTGACCGTGGGACAGCCAGCTATGGCTACACCTTC
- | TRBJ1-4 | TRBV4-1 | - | CASSQDRDIPEKLFF | TGCGCCAGCAGCCAAGATCGGGACATCCCTGAAAAACTGTTTTTT
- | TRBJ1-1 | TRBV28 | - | CASSLPGARTEAFF | TGTGCCAGCAGTCTTCCAGGGGCCCGAACTGAAGCTTTCTTT
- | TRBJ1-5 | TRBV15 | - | CATSRDGDSNQPQHF | TGTGCCACCAGCAGAGATGGAGATAGCAATCAGCCCCAGCATTTT
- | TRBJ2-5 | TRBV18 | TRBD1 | CASRAGTGQETQYF | TGTGCCAGCCGAGCCGGGACAGGGCAAGAGACCCAGTACTTC
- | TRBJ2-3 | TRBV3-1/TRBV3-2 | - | CASSQGPSDTDTQYF | TGTGCCAGCAGCCAAGGGCCTAGCGACACAGATACGCAGTATTTT
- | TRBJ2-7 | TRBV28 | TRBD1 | CASSLPRDRVSHEQYF | TGTGCCAGCAGTTTACCCAGGGACAGGGTGTCCCACGAGCAGTACTTC
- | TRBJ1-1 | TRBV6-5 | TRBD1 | CASRPPQGVNTEAFF | TGTGCCAGCAGACCACCTCAGGGGGTGAACACTGAAGCTTTCTTT
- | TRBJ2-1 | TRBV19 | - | CASSIDLSLRLNNEQFF | TGTGCCAGTAGTATAGATCTTAGTCTCAGGCTAAACAATGAGCAGTTCTTC
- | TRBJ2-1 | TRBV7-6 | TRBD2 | CASSSLGGRASNIYNEQFF | TGTGCCAGCAGCTCCCTTGGCGGGAGGGCCTCGAATATCTACAATGAGCAGTTCTTC
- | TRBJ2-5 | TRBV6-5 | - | CASSYGAQETQYF | TGTGCCAGCAGTTACGGGGCCCAAGAGACCCAGTACTTC
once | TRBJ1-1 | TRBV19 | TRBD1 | CASSIRSPSGGTNTEAFF | TGTGCCAGTAGTATAAGGAGCCCTTCAGGGGGCACGAACACTGAAGCTTTCTTT
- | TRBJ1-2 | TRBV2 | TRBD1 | CAKDRGNYGYTF | TGTGCCAAAGACAGGGGAAACTATGGCTACACCTTC
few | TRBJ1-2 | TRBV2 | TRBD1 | CASSEVGTGATNYGYTF | TGTGCCAGCAGTGAAGTTGGGACAGGGGCGACTAACTATGGCTACACCTTC
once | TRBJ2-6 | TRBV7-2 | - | CANRGSGANVLTF | TGTGCCAACCGAGGATCTGGGGCCAACGTCCTGACTTTC
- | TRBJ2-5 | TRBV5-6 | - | CASSSYSPQETQYF | TGTGCCAGCAGCTCCTACTCTCCTCAAGAGACCCAGTACTTC
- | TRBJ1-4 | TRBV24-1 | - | CATSDSRGGGEKLFF | TGTGCCACCAGTGATTCGAGGGGAGGCGGTGAAAAACTGTTTTTT
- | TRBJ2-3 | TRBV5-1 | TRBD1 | CASSFQTGTDTQYF | TGCGCCAGCAGCTTCCAGACAGGGACAGATACGCAGTATTTT
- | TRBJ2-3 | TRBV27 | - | CASSNSGSEEGTQYF | TGTGCCAGCAGTAACTCAGGATCGGAGGAGGGTACGCAGTATTTT
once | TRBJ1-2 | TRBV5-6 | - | CASSLEWEGNYGYTF | TGTGCCAGCAGCTTGGAGTGGGAGGGTAACTATGGCTACACCTTC
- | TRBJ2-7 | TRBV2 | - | CASSEQASMGYEQYF | TGTGCCAGCAGTGAACAGGCCAGTATGGGTTACGAGCAGTACTTC
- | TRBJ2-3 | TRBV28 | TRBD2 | CASSLRSVAGKTDTQYF | TGTGCCAGCAGTTTAAGGTCGGTAGCGGGGAAAACAGATACGCAGTATTTT
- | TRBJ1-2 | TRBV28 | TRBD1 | CASSFPDREANYGYTF | TGTGCCAGCAGTTTCCCTGACAGGGAAGCTAACTATGGCTACACCTTC
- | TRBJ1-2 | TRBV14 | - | CASSQQAGTHYGYTF | TGTGCCAGCAGCCAACAGGCCGGAACCCACTATGGCTACACCTTC
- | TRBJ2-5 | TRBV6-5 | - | CASRSGSQTQYF | TGTGCCAGCAGGTCAGGGTCGCAGACCCAGTACTTC
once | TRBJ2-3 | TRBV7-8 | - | CASAGDGRSDTQYF | TGTGCCAGCGCAGGGGACGGGAGGTCAGATACGCAGTATTTT
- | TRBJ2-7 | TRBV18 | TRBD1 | CASSHDRGPYEQYF | TGTGCCAGCTCACACGACAGGGGACCCTACGAGCAGTACTTC
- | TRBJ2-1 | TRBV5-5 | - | CASSRRVAGYNEQFF | TGTGCCAGCAGCCGTCGAGTCGCGGGGTACAATGAGCAGTTCTTC
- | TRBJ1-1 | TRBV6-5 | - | CASSYRQENTEAFF | TGTGCCAGCAGTTATCGCCAGGAAAACACTGAAGCTTTCTTT
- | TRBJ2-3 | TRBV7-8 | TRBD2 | CASSWVPGLAGETDTQYF | TGTGCCAGCAGCTGGGTTCCGGGACTAGCGGGAGAAACAGATACGCAGTATTTT
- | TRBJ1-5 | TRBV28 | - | CASSLRGQPQHF | TGTGCCAGCAGTTTAAGAGGACAGCCCCAGCATTTT
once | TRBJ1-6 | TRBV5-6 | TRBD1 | CASSLDRGGSPLHF | TGTGCCAGCAGCTTGGACAGGGGAGGTTCACCCCTCCACTTT
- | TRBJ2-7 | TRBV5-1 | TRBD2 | CASSSGTSSSYEQYF | TGCGCCAGCAGCTCGGGGACTAGCAGCTCCTACGAGCAGTACTTC
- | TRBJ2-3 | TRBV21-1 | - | CASSKDGPGHTDTQYF | TGTGCCAGCAGCAAAGATGGTCCAGGCCACACAGATACGCAGTATTTT
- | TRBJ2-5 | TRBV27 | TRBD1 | CASSLNRGRGETQYF | TGTGCCAGCAGTCTCAACAGGGGTAGGGGAGAGACCCAGTACTTC
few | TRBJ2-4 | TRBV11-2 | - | CASSSRLVNNIQYF | TGTGCCAGCAGCTCCCGACTAGTTAACAACATTCAGTACTTC
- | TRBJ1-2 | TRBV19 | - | CASLRGQGKDGYTF | TGTGCCAGCCTTAGGGGCCAGGGGAAAGATGGCTACACCTTC